This T cell receptor beta chain was sequenced in a study of long-term antiretroviral therapy in people with HIV. A v3.0 immunoSEQ assay was performed at survey level. TCRdb keeps only in-frame clones here, not all; method: immunoSEQ multiplex PCR. The table includes 20,000 to 30,000 clones, approximately 95% detected once. V was pared by 0 bases and J by 3 bases, with 16 bases of the junction left unmatched. This CDR3 is built from 20 residues. Germline CDR1 and CDR2: SGHRS and YFSETQ. This sequence joins TRBV5-1 and TRBJ2-1; 9 nucleotides agree with TRBD2. The input for sequencing was unsorted PBMCs, taken just over 4.8 years after starting antiretroviral therapy. The TCR sequence derives from a woman aged 50 to 65 with HIV. The CDR3 spells CASSLAGASGIGEYYNEQFF. For the CDR3, the DNA is TGCGCCAGCAGCTTGGCCGGGGCTAGCGGGATTGGTGAATACTACAATGAGCAGTTCTTC.